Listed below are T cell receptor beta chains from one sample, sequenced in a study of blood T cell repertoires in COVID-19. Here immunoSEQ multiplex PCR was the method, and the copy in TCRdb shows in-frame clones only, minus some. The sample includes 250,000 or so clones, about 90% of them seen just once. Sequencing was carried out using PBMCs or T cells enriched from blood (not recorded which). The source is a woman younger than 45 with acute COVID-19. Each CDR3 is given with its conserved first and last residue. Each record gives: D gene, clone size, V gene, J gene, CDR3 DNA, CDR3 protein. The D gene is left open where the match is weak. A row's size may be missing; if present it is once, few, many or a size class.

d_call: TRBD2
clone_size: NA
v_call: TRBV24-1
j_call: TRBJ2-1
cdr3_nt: TGTGCCACCAGTGGCCTACTAGCGACTACCTACAATGAGCAGTTCTTC
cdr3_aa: CATSGLLATTYNEQFF

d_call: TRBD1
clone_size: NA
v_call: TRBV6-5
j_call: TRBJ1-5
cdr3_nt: TGTGCCAGCAGATCTCTGACAGGGGCTAATCAGCCCCAGCATTTT
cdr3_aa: CASRSLTGANQPQHF

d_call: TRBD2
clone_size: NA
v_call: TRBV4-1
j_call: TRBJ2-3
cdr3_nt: TGCGCCAGCAGCCAAGAGTACCTTGGACTAGAGCCCACAGATACGCAGTATTTT
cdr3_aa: CASSQEYLGLEPTDTQYF

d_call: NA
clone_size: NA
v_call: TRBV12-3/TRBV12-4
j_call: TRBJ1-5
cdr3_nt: TGTGCCAGCAGCTGGCGGGGGAATCAGCCCCAGCATTTT
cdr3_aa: CASSWRGNQPQHF

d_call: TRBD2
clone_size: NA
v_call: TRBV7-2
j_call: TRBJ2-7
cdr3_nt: TGTGCCAGCAGCTCATGGGGGGGACTCCTTTCCTACGAGCAGTACTTC
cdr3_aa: CASSSWGGLLSYEQYF

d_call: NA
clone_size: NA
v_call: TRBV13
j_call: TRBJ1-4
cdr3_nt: TGTGCCAGCAGCTTAGTACAGGGTAAGAGGAATGAAAAACTGTTTTTT
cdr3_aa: CASSLVQGKRNEKLFF

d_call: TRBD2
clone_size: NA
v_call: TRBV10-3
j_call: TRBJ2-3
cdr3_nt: TGTGCCATGACTAGCGGAGGCACAGATACGCAGTATTTT
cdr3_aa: CAMTSGGTDTQYF

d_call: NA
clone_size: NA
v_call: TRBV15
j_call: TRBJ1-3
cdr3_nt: TGTGCCACCAGCAGACCTTTATTGCCCGGGTTCTCTGGAAACACCATATATTTT
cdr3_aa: CATSRPLLPGFSGNTIYF

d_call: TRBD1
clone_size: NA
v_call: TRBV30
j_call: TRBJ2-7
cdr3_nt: TGTGCCTGGAGAACAGGGGGTGGGCAGTACTTC
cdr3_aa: CAWRTGGGQYF

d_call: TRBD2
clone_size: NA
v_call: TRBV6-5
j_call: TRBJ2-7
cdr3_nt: TGTGCCAGCAGTTCAACCAGACTAGCGGGGTTTTACGAGCAGTACTTC
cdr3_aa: CASSSTRLAGFYEQYF

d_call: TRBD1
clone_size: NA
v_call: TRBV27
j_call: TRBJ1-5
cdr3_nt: TGTGCCAGCAGTCCGCCCGACAGGGCGACCCGTCAGCCCCAGCATTTT
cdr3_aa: CASSPPDRATRQPQHF

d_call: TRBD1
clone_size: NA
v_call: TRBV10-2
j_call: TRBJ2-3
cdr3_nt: TGCGCCAGCAGTGAGTCCACCGGGACAGAATTCACAGATACGCAGTATTTT
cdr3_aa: CASSESTGTEFTDTQYF

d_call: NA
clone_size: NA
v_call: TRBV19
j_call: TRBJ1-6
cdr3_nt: TGTGCCAGTAGTATAAGAAAGGGAGGGGGTAATTCACCCCTCCACTTT
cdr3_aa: CASSIRKGGGNSPLHF

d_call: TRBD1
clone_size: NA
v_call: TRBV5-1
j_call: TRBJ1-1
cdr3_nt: TGCGCCAGCAGCTTGGCAGACAGGGGGCGAGCTTTCTTT
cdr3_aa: CASSLADRGRAFF

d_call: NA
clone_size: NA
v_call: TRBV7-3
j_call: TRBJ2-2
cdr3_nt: TGTGCCAGCAGCCCTACCCCAAACTTGAACACCGGGGAGCTGTTTTTT
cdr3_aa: CASSPTPNLNTGELFF

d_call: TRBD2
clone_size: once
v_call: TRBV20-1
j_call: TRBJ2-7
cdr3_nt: TGCAGTGCTAGTGACCTAGCGGGAGAGTACGAGCAGTACTTC
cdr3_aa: CSASDLAGEYEQYF

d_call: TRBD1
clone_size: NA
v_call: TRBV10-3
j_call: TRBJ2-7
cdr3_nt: TGTGCCATCAAAAAGACAGGGGCTACCTACGAGCAGTACTTC
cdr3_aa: CAIKKTGATYEQYF

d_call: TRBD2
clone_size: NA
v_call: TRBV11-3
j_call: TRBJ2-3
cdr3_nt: TGTGCCAGCAGCTTAGATTGGCGGGAGTGGAGCACAGATACGCAGTATTTT
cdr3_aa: CASSLDWREWSTDTQYF

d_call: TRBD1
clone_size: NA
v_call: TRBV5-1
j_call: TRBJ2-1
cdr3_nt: TGCGCCAGCCTTGGGGGGACAGGGTTGGGTTCCTACAATGAGCAGTTCTTC
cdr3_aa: CASLGGTGLGSYNEQFF

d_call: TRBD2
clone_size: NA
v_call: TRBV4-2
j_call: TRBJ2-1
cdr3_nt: TGTGCCAGCAGCCAAAACCTAGCGGGAGGCCATAATGAGCAGTTCTTC
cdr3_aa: CASSQNLAGGHNEQFF

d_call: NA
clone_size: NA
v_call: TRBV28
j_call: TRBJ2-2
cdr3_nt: TGTGCCAGCAGTTTCGCGCACAGCCAGTCGGCCGGGGAGCTGTTTTTT
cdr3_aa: CASSFAHSQSAGELFF

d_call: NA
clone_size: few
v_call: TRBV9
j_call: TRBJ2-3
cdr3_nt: TGTGCCAGCAGCGTAGACGTGGGAGAGGTAACAGATACGCAGTATTTT
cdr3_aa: CASSVDVGEVTDTQYF

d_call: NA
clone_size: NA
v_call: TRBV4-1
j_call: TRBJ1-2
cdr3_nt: TGCGCCAGCAGCGAGACTAACTATGGCTACACCTTC
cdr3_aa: CASSETNYGYTF

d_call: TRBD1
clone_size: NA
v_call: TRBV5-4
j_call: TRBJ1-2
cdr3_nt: TGTGCCAGCAGCTTGGAGGGGACAGCTGGCTACACCTTC
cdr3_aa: CASSLEGTAGYTF

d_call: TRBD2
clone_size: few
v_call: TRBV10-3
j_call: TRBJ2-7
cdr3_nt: TGTGCCATCAGGAGGGAGGGAGACGAGCAGTACTTC
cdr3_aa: CAIRREGDEQYF

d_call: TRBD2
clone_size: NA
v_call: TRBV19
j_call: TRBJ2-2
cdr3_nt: TGTGCCAGCCGAAGGGCGGGAGAGGCCGGGGAGCTGTTTTTT
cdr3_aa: CASRRAGEAGELFF

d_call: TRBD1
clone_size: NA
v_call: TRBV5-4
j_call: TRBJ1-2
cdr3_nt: TGTGCCAGCAGCCAGCGACAGGGACTTGACTATGGCTACACCTTC
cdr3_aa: CASSQRQGLDYGYTF

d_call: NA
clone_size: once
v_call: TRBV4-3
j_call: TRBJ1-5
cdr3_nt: TGCGCCAGCAGCCAAGAATGGGCAGAGAATCAGCCCCAGCATTTT
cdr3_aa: CASSQEWAENQPQHF

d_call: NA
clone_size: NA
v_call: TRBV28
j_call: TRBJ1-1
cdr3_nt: TGTGCCAGCAGTTTAAACAGCAAGAACACTGAAGCTTTCTTT
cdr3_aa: CASSLNSKNTEAFF

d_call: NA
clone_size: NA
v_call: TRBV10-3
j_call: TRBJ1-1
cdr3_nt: TGTGCCATCAGTGTAGCGGAGAACACTGAAGCTTTCTTT
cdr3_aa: CAISVAENTEAFF

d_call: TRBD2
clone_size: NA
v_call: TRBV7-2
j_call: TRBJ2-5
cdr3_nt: TGTGCCAGCAGCTTAGCCCTCCGCCCCGGGACTAGCGAAGAGACCCAGTACTTC
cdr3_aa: CASSLALRPGTSEETQYF

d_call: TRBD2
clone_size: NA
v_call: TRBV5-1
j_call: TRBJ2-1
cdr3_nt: TGCGCCAGCCCTCATGGGTGGGACTATAACAATGAGCAGTTCTTC
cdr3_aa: CASPHGWDYNNEQFF

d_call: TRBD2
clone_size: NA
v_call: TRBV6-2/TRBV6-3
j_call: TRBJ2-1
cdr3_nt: TGTGCCAGCAGCAAACGCCCTGATAGCGGGATTTCGGGAAATGAGCAGTTCTTC
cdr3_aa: CASSKRPDSGISGNEQFF

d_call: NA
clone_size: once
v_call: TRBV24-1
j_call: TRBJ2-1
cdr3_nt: TGTGCCACCAGTGATTTGGGTCGACTTCGTTTCTTC
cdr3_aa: CATSDLGRLRFF

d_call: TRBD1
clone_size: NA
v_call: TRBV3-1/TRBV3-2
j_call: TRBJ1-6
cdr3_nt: TGTGCCAGCAGCCGAACGACAGGGGTAGGATCACCCCTCCACTTT
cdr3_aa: CASSRTTGVGSPLHF

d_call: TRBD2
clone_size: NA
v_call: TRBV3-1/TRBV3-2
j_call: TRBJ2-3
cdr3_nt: TGTGCCAGCAGCCAAACGGGAGGGCCGGGAGATACGCAGTATTTT
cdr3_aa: CASSQTGGPGDTQYF

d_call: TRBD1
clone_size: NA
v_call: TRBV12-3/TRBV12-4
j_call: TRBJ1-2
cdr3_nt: TGTGCCAGCAGTTTGGGGACAGGGGACGGCTACACCTTC
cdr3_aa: CASSLGTGDGYTF

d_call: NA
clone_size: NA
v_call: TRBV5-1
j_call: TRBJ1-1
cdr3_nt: TGCGCCAGCAGCTTTGACACGCGGAACACTGAAGCTTTCTTT
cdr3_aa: CASSFDTRNTEAFF

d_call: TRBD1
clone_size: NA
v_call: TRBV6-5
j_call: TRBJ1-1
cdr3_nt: TGTGCCAGCAGGGGACAGATATACACTGAAGCTTTCTTT
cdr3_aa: CASRGQIYTEAFF

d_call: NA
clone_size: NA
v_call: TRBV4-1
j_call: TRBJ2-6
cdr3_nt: TGCGCCAGCAGCCCTAGGGAGGCGGGGCTAATAGGTACTGGGGCCAACGTCCTGACTTTC
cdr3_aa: CASSPREAGLIGTGANVLTF

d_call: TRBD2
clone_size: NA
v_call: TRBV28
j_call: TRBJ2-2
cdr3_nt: TGTGCCAGCAGTAGGGCGGCTAGCGGGAAGGTCGGGGAGCTGTTTTTT
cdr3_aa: CASSRAASGKVGELFF